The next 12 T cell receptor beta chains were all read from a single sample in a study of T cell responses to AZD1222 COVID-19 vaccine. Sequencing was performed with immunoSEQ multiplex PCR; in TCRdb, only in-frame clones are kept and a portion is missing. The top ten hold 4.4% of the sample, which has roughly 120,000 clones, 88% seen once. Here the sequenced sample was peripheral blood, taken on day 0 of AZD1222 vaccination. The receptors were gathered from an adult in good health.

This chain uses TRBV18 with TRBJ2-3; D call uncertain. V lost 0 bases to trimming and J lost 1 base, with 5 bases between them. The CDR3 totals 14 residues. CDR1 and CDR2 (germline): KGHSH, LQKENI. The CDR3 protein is CASSPPAGTDTQYF. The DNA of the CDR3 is TGTGCCAGCTCACCACCGGCTGGCACAGATACGCAGTATTTT.

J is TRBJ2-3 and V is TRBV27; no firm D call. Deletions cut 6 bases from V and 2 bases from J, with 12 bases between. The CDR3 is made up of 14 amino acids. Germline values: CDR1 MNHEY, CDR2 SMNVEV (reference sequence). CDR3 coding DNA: TGTGCCAGCAGCCCGGCGAGACTCACAGATACGCAGTATTTT. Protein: CASSPARLTDTQYF.

CDR3: CATSDPGQGSYGYTF. The CDR3 DNA follows: TGTGCCACCAGTGATCCGGGACAGGGATCGTATGGCTACACCTTC. The gene calls are TRBV24-1 and TRBJ1-2, with 9 bases identical to TRBD1. V was clipped by 3 bases and J by 5 bases; unmatched bases: 6. Germline V gives CDR1 KGHDR, CDR2 SFDVKD. The CDR3 is 15 residues long.

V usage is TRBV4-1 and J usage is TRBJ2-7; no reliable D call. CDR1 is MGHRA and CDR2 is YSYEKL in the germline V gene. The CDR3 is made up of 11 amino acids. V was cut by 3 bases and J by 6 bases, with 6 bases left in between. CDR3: CASSQLGEQYF. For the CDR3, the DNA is TGCGCCAGCAGCCAGCTCGGCGAGCAGTACTTC.

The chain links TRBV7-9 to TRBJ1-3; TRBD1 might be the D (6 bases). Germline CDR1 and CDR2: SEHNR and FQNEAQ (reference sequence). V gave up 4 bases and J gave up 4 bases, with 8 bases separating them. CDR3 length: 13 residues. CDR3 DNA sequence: TGTGCCAGCAGCTCCGACAGGGGAAACACCATATATTTT. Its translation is CASSSDRGNTIYF. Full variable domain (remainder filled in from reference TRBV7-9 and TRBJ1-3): DTGVSQNPRHKITKRGQNVTFRCDPISEHNRLYWYRQTLGQGPEFLTYFQNEAQLEKSRLLSDRFSAERPKGSFSTLEIQRTEQGDSAMYLCASSSDRGNTIYFGEGSWLTVV.

The CDR3 sequence is CASSLFPGGPNEQFF. The CDR3 region has the DNA TGCGCCAGCAGCTTGTTCCCGGGAGGGCCTAATGAGCAGTTCTTC. J is TRBJ2-1 and V is TRBV5-1, with 8 bases that match TRBD2. Germline V gene sequence: CDR1 SGHRS, CDR2 YFSETQ. The CDR3 length is 15 residues. J lost 7 bases, V lost 1 base, and 7 bases had no gene match.

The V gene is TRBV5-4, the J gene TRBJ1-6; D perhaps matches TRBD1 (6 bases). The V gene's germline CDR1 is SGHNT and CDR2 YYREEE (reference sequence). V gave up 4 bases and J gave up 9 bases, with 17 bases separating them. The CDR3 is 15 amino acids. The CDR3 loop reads CASSDPGGRGSPLHF. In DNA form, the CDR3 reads TGTGCCAGCAGCGACCCGGGGGGGCGCGGTTCACCCCTCCACTTT.

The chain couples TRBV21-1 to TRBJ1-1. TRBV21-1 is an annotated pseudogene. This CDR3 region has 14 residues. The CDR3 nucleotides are TGTGCCAAGAGCCTCGGGGGGGATTCCCCTGAAGCTTTCTTT. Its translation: CAKSLGGDSPEAFF.

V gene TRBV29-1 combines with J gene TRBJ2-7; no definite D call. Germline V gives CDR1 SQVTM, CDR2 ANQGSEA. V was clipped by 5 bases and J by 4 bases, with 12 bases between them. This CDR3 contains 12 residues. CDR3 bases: TGCAGCGTTATCGGCCAGGATTACGAGCAGTACTTC. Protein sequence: CSVIGQDYEQYF.

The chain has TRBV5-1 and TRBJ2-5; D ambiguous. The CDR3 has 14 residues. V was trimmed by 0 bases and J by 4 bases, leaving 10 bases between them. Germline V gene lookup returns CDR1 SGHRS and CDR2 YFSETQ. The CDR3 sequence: CASSLAHVGETQYF. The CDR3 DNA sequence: TGCGCCAGCAGCTTGGCGCACGTTGGAGAGACCCAGTACTTC.

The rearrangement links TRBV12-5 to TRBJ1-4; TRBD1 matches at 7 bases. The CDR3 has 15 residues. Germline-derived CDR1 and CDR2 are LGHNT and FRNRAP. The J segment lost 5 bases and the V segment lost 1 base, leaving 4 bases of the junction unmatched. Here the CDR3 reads CASGLGGQSNEKLFF. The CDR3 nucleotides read TGTGCTAGTGGTTTGGGGGGACAGAGCAATGAAAAACTGTTTTTT.

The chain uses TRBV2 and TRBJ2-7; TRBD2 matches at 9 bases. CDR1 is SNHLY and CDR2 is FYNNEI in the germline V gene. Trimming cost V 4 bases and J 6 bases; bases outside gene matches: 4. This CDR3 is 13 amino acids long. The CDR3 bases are TGTGCCAGCAGTGCCGGACTAGCGACCGAGCAGTACTTC. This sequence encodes CASSAGLATEQYF.